The present TCR beta chain was sequenced within a study of long-term antiretroviral therapy in people with HIV. Samples were assayed with immunoSEQ v3.0 at survey level. Using immunoSEQ multiplex PCR, the repertoire was profiled, and TCRdb retains in-frame clones only, with some absent. The sample consists of roughly 28,000 clones, around three quarters of them appearing once. CDR1 is MNHEY, CDR2 SVGAGI, per germline. Trimming pared 4 bases from V and 3 bases from J, leaving 9 bases between. The CDR3 loop spans 13 amino acids. This receptor was identified in a man aged 35-49 years with HIV. The genes are TRBV6-5 and TRBJ1-2; tentatively, D is TRBD1 (5 bases). The material was unsorted PBMCs, obtained 0.3 years after starting antiretroviral therapy. CDR3 DNA sequence: TGTGCCAGCAGTTGGGGGAACTACTATGGCTACACCTTC. This gives the protein CASSWGNYYGYTF.